This is a list of T cell receptor beta chains from one sample in a study of Ad26.COV2.S vaccination and SARS-CoV-2 variants. TCRdb's copy holds only in-frame clones and misses some; the assay was immunoSEQ multiplex PCR. This table holds a few hundred thousand clones, around 92% found once. The starting material was peripheral blood, obtained in a trial of Ad26.COV2.S vaccine versus placebo. The origin of the receptors is a person between 18 and 65 years old who received the Ad26.COV2.S COVID-19 vaccine or a placebo. Each CDR3 is given with its conserved first and last residue. Each record gives: V gene, clone size, D gene, J gene, CDR3 protein, CDR3 DNA. A D gene is named only where the DNA matches it firmly. Where a row states a size, it is once, few, many or the class of an expanded clone; other rows omit it.

v_call: TRBV5-1; clone_size: NA; d_call: NA; j_call: TRBJ1-5; cdr3_aa: CASSQDGTNQPQHF; cdr3_nt: TGCGCCAGCAGCCAGGACGGGACCAATCAGCCCCAGCATTTT
v_call: TRBV5-5; clone_size: NA; d_call: TRBD1; j_call: TRBJ1-6; cdr3_aa: CASSLLPRGQVNSPLHF; cdr3_nt: TGTGCCAGCAGCTTGTTACCTAGGGGGCAGGTGAACTCACCCCTCCACTTT
v_call: TRBV10-3; clone_size: NA; d_call: NA; j_call: TRBJ1-5; cdr3_aa: CAISETGLSNQPQHF; cdr3_nt: TGTGCCATCAGCGAAACAGGACTTAGCAATCAGCCCCAGCATTTT
v_call: TRBV7-2; clone_size: NA; d_call: NA; j_call: TRBJ2-3; cdr3_aa: CASSFRGGGTDTQYF; cdr3_nt: TGTGCCAGCAGCTTTAGGGGGGGCGGCACAGATACGCAGTATTTT
v_call: TRBV7-6; clone_size: NA; d_call: NA; j_call: TRBJ1-2; cdr3_aa: CASSLGVGGVGDYGYTF; cdr3_nt: TGTGCCAGCAGCTTAGGCGTGGGAGGTGTGGGGGACTATGGCTACACCTTC
v_call: TRBV3-1/TRBV3-2; clone_size: NA; d_call: NA; j_call: TRBJ1-1; cdr3_aa: CASSQGPQTTEAFF; cdr3_nt: TGTGCCAGCAGCCAAGGGCCGCAAACCACTGAAGCTTTCTTT
v_call: TRBV4-3; clone_size: NA; d_call: TRBD1; j_call: TRBJ2-5; cdr3_aa: CASSLVTGTAQETQYF; cdr3_nt: TGCGCCAGCAGCCTCGTTACCGGGACAGCCCAAGAGACCCAGTACTTC
v_call: TRBV27; clone_size: NA; d_call: TRBD2; j_call: TRBJ2-7; cdr3_aa: CASSSKSGGAGEQYF; cdr3_nt: TGTGCCAGCAGTTCCAAGAGCGGGGGGGCCGGCGAGCAGTACTTC
v_call: TRBV9; clone_size: NA; d_call: TRBD1; j_call: TRBJ2-1; cdr3_aa: CASSAWDRVSNEQFF; cdr3_nt: TGTGCCAGCAGCGCCTGGGACAGGGTGAGCAATGAGCAGTTCTTC
v_call: TRBV3-1/TRBV3-2; clone_size: once; d_call: TRBD2; j_call: TRBJ2-1; cdr3_aa: CASSQDQETSPDNEQFF; cdr3_nt: TGTGCCAGCAGCCAAGATCAAGAGACTAGCCCCGACAATGAGCAGTTCTTC
v_call: TRBV20-1; clone_size: NA; d_call: NA; j_call: TRBJ2-7; cdr3_aa: CSASNRRTYEQYF; cdr3_nt: TGCAGTGCTAGTAACAGGCGCACCTACGAGCAGTACTTC
v_call: TRBV18; clone_size: NA; d_call: TRBD1; j_call: TRBJ1-5; cdr3_aa: CASSLGQGGQPQHF; cdr3_nt: TGTGCCAGCTCGCTGGGACAGGGTGGTCAGCCCCAGCATTTT
v_call: TRBV12-3/TRBV12-4; clone_size: NA; d_call: NA; j_call: TRBJ1-2; cdr3_aa: CASSLFRYGYTF; cdr3_nt: TGTGCCAGCAGTTTATTCCGCTATGGCTACACCTTC
v_call: TRBV7-2; clone_size: NA; d_call: NA; j_call: TRBJ2-3; cdr3_aa: CASFTEFSGTYTDTQYF; cdr3_nt: TGTGCCAGCTTTACCGAGTTCTCCGGGACTTACACAGATACGCAGTATTTT
v_call: TRBV9; clone_size: NA; d_call: TRBD1; j_call: TRBJ2-2; cdr3_aa: CASSGGQGGDTGELFF; cdr3_nt: TGTGCCAGCAGCGGCGGACAGGGGGGTGACACCGGGGAGCTGTTTTTT
v_call: TRBV28; clone_size: NA; d_call: TRBD1; j_call: TRBJ1-2; cdr3_aa: CASSSLMDRTTGYGYTF; cdr3_nt: TGTGCCAGCAGTTCACTGATGGACAGGACAACCGGCTATGGCTACACCTTC
v_call: TRBV18; clone_size: NA; d_call: NA; j_call: TRBJ1-6; cdr3_aa: CASSPPSPSGSPLHF; cdr3_nt: TGTGCCAGCTCACCACCATCGCCTTCGGGTTCACCCCTCCACTTT
v_call: TRBV19; clone_size: NA; d_call: NA; j_call: TRBJ1-2; cdr3_aa: CASSIDLGESYGYTF; cdr3_nt: TGTGCCAGTAGTATAGATCTTGGGGAGAGCTATGGCTACACCTTC
v_call: TRBV7-2; clone_size: NA; d_call: TRBD2; j_call: TRBJ2-2; cdr3_aa: CASSFGASGARATGELFF; cdr3_nt: TGTGCCAGCAGCTTCGGGGCTAGCGGGGCTAGGGCCACCGGGGAGCTGTTTTTT
v_call: TRBV13; clone_size: NA; d_call: NA; j_call: TRBJ1-6; cdr3_aa: CASSLAGFDYNSPLHF; cdr3_nt: TGTGCCAGCAGCTTGGCAGGGTTCGACTATAATTCACCCCTCCACTTT
v_call: TRBV10-3; clone_size: NA; d_call: TRBD1; j_call: TRBJ1-2; cdr3_aa: CAIRTGTGHYGYTF; cdr3_nt: TGTGCCATCAGAACCGGGACAGGGCACTATGGCTACACCTTC
v_call: TRBV7-8; clone_size: NA; d_call: NA; j_call: TRBJ1-5; cdr3_aa: CASSLAPGGVQPQHF; cdr3_nt: TGTGCCAGCAGCTTAGCGCCCGGAGGTGTTCAGCCCCAGCATTTT
v_call: TRBV5-5; clone_size: NA; d_call: NA; j_call: TRBJ2-2; cdr3_aa: CASSPEEGQTGELFF; cdr3_nt: TGTGCCAGCAGCCCGGAAGAGGGTCAGACCGGGGAGCTGTTTTTT
v_call: TRBV7-2; clone_size: NA; d_call: NA; j_call: TRBJ1-5; cdr3_aa: CASSLGASRGYSNQPQHF; cdr3_nt: TGTGCCAGCAGCTTAGGGGCCTCGAGGGGCTATAGCAATCAGCCCCAGCATTTT
v_call: TRBV28; clone_size: NA; d_call: TRBD1; j_call: TRBJ2-5; cdr3_aa: CASSFLQGTGETQYF; cdr3_nt: TGTGCCAGCAGTTTTTTACAGGGGACGGGAGAGACCCAGTACTTC
v_call: TRBV15; clone_size: once; d_call: NA; j_call: TRBJ1-5; cdr3_aa: CATSRGGGDGDQPQHF; cdr3_nt: TGTGCCACCAGCAGAGGAGGCGGGGATGGAGATCAGCCCCAGCATTTT
v_call: TRBV4-1; clone_size: NA; d_call: TRBD2; j_call: TRBJ2-1; cdr3_aa: CASSQASGGYNEQFF; cdr3_nt: TGCGCCAGCAGCCAGGCTAGCGGGGGTTACAATGAGCAGTTCTTC
v_call: TRBV6-5; clone_size: NA; d_call: TRBD2; j_call: TRBJ2-5; cdr3_aa: CASILGGIVEETQYF; cdr3_nt: TGTGCCAGCATCCTGGGGGGGATTGTGGAAGAGACCCAGTACTTC
v_call: TRBV7-9; clone_size: few; d_call: TRBD1; j_call: TRBJ1-1; cdr3_aa: CASSQDRGRMGILRAFF; cdr3_nt: TGTGCCAGCAGCCAGGACAGGGGAAGAATGGGGATCCTTCGGGCTTTCTTT
v_call: TRBV18; clone_size: NA; d_call: NA; j_call: TRBJ1-4; cdr3_aa: CASSPAGSRANEKLFF; cdr3_nt: TGTGCCAGCTCACCCGCAGGCAGCCGGGCTAATGAAAAACTGTTTTTT
v_call: TRBV28; clone_size: once; d_call: NA; j_call: TRBJ1-2; cdr3_aa: CASSLPKQGAYGYTF; cdr3_nt: TGTGCCAGCAGTTTACCAAAACAGGGCGCCTATGGCTACACCTTC
v_call: TRBV7-9; clone_size: NA; d_call: NA; j_call: TRBJ1-2; cdr3_aa: CASSLGEGYGYTF; cdr3_nt: TGTGCCAGCAGCTTAGGTGAGGGGTACGGCTACACCTTC
v_call: TRBV6-2/TRBV6-3; clone_size: once; d_call: NA; j_call: TRBJ2-7; cdr3_aa: CASSYEGEQYF; cdr3_nt: TGTGCCAGCAGTTACGAGGGCGAGCAGTACTTC
v_call: TRBV7-9; clone_size: NA; d_call: NA; j_call: TRBJ1-4; cdr3_aa: CASSPMTGSNEKLFF; cdr3_nt: TGTGCCAGCAGCCCGATGACAGGTTCAAATGAAAAACTGTTTTTT
v_call: TRBV9; clone_size: NA; d_call: NA; j_call: TRBJ1-6; cdr3_aa: CASSPRGVGSPLHF; cdr3_nt: TGTGCCAGCAGCCCCAGGGGAGTAGGTTCACCCCTCCACTTT
v_call: TRBV2; clone_size: NA; d_call: TRBD1; j_call: TRBJ2-1; cdr3_aa: CASSETGDNEQFF; cdr3_nt: TGTGCCAGCAGTGAGACAGGGGATAATGAGCAGTTCTTC
v_call: TRBV19; clone_size: NA; d_call: TRBD1; j_call: TRBJ2-7; cdr3_aa: CASSMGTGQAYEQYF; cdr3_nt: TGTGCCAGTAGTATGGGGACAGGCCAAGCCTACGAGCAGTACTTC
v_call: TRBV27; clone_size: NA; d_call: NA; j_call: TRBJ2-7; cdr3_aa: CASSTDPNMSSYEQYF; cdr3_nt: TGTGCCAGCAGTACCGACCCGAACATGAGCTCCTACGAGCAGTACTTC
v_call: TRBV7-9; clone_size: NA; d_call: NA; j_call: TRBJ2-1; cdr3_aa: CASSPEQGASYNEQFF; cdr3_nt: TGTGCCAGCAGCCCAGAACAGGGCGCCTCCTACAATGAGCAGTTCTTC
v_call: TRBV4-3; clone_size: once; d_call: NA; j_call: TRBJ2-7; cdr3_aa: CASSQEFSAYEQYF; cdr3_nt: TGCGCCAGCAGCCAAGAATTTTCAGCCTACGAGCAGTACTTC
v_call: TRBV2; clone_size: NA; d_call: NA; j_call: TRBJ1-3; cdr3_aa: CASTWGRDSGNTIYF; cdr3_nt: TGTGCCAGCACCTGGGGGAGAGACTCTGGAAACACCATATATTTT
v_call: TRBV30; clone_size: NA; d_call: NA; j_call: TRBJ1-2; cdr3_aa: CACENREYNYGYTF; cdr3_nt: TGTGCCTGTGAAAACAGGGAATATAACTATGGCTACACCTTC
v_call: TRBV4-1; clone_size: NA; d_call: NA; j_call: TRBJ1-1; cdr3_aa: CASSQDEGLNTEAFF; cdr3_nt: TGCGCCAGCAGCCAAGACGAGGGGTTGAACACTGAAGCTTTCTTT
v_call: TRBV19; clone_size: NA; d_call: NA; j_call: TRBJ1-3; cdr3_aa: CASRSGSLGNTIYF; cdr3_nt: TGTGCCAGTAGATCAGGGAGCCTCGGGAACACCATATATTTT
v_call: TRBV5-5; clone_size: NA; d_call: NA; j_call: TRBJ2-5; cdr3_aa: CASSLAGAGDETQYF; cdr3_nt: TGTGCCAGCAGCTTGGCCGGGGCAGGGGACGAGACCCAGTACTTC
v_call: TRBV2; clone_size: NA; d_call: NA; j_call: TRBJ2-3; cdr3_aa: CASRVRDRVQDTQYF; cdr3_nt: TGTGCCAGCAGGGTCCGGGACCGGGTGCAGGATACGCAGTATTTT
v_call: TRBV3-1/TRBV3-2; clone_size: once; d_call: NA; j_call: TRBJ1-3; cdr3_aa: CASSHSARTIRNTIYF; cdr3_nt: TGTGCCAGCAGCCATTCAGCTCGCACAATCCGGAACACCATATATTTT
v_call: TRBV3-1/TRBV3-2; clone_size: NA; d_call: TRBD2; j_call: TRBJ2-3; cdr3_aa: CASRTAGGGTDTQYF; cdr3_nt: TGTGCCAGCAGAACAGCGGGGGGGGGCACAGATACGCAGTATTTT
v_call: TRBV3-1/TRBV3-2; clone_size: NA; d_call: NA; j_call: TRBJ1-6; cdr3_aa: CASSQVLFSPLHF; cdr3_nt: TGTGCCAGCAGCCAAGTCTTGTTTTCACCCCTCCACTTT